This TCR beta chain was sequenced during a study of cytomegalovirus exposure and HLA in healthy donors. The ends lost 6 bases at V and 2 bases at J; junction bases unmatched: 2. The CDR3 extends over 13 amino acids. CDR1 and CDR2 (germline): SEHNR, FQNEAQ (reference sequence). The study ran its PCR with 60 Vbeta and 13 Jbeta primers. Data came from immunoSEQ multiplex PCR; TCRdb stores just in-frame clones and leaves some out. The table shows 180,000 or so clones, with approximately 71% occurring only once. Source material: PBMCs. This receptor was taken from a woman in her thirties or forties in good health and CMV-seropositive. This rearrangement joins TRBV7-9 to TRBJ2-7; 9 positions match TRBD2. CDR3 protein: CASRASGTYEQYF. The CDR3 DNA is TGTGCCAGCAGGGCTAGCGGGACCTACGAGCAGTACTTC.